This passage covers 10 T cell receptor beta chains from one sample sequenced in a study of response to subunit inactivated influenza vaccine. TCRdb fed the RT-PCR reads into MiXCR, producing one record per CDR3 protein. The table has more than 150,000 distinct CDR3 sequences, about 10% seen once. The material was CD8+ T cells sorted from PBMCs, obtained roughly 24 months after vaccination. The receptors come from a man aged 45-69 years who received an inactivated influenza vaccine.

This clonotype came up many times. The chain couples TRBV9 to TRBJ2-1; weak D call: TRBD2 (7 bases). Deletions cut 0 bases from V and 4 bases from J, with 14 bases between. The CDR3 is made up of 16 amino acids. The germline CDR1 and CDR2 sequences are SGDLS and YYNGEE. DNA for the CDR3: TGTGCCAGCAGCGTAGCTTTAGGGGGGGGATACAATGAGCAGTTCTTC. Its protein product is CASSVALGGGYNEQFF.

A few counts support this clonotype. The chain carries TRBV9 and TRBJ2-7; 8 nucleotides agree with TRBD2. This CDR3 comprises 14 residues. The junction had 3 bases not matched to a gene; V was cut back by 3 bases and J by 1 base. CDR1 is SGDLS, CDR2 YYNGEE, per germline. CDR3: CASSAAGESYEQYF. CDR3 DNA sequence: TGTGCCAGCAGCGCAGCGGGAGAGTCCTACGAGCAGTACTTC.

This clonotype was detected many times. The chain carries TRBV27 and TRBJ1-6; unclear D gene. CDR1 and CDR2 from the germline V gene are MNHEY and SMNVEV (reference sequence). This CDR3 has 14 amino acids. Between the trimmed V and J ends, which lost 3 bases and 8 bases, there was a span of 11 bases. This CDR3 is CASSFLREDSPLHF. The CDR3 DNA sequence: TGTGCCAGCAGTTTTCTTAGGGAAGATTCACCCCTCCACTTT.

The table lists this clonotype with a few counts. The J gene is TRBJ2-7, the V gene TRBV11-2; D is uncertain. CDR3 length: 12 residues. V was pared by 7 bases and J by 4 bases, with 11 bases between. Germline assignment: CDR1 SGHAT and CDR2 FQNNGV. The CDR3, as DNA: TGTGCCAGCAAGACCGGCAGTTACGAGCAGTACTTC. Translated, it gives CASKTGSYEQYF.

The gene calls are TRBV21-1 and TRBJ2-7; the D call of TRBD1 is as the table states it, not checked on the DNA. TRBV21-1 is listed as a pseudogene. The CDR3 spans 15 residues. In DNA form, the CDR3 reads TGTGCCAGCCTGGGAAACAGGGAAGTCTCCTACGAGCAGTACTTC. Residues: CASLGNREVSYEQYF.

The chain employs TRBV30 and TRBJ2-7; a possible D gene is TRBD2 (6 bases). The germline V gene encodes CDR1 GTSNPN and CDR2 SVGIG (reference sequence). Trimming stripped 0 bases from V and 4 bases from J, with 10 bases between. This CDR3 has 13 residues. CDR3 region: CAWSVRSGYEQYF. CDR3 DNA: TGTGCCTGGAGTGTACGAAGCGGGTACGAGCAGTACTTC.

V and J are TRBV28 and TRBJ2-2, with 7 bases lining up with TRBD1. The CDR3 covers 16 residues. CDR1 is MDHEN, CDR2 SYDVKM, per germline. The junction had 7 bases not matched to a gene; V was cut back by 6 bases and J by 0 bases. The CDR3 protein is CASSPETGTNTGELFF. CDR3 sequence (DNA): TGTGCCAGCAGCCCCGAGACAGGGACGAACACCGGGGAGCTGTTTTTT.

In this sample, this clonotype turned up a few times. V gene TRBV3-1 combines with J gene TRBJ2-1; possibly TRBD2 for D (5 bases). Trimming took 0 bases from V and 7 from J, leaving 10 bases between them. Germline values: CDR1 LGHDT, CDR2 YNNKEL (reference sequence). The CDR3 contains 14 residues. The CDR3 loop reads CASSQDITSNEQFF. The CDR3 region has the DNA TGTGCCAGCAGCCAAGATATAACTAGTAATGAGCAGTTCTTC.

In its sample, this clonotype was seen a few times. CDR3 sequence (DNA): TGTGCCAGCAGCCCCGCGTATCCCTCTCACACCTACGAGCAGTACTTC. The encoded protein is CASSPAYPSHTYEQYF. The V call is TRBV12-3 or TRBV12-4, the J call TRBJ2-7; D gene unclear. V was pared by 6 bases and J by 2 bases, with 20 bases between. The CDR3 runs 16 residues.

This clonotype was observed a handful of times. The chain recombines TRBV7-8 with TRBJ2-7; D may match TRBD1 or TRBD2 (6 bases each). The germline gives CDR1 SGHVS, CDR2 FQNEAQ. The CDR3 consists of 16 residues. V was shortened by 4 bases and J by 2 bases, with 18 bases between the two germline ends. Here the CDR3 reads CASSSRGPRAAYEQYF. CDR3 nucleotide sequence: TGTGCCAGCAGCTCACGGGGGCCGAGGGCTGCCTACGAGCAGTACTTC.